A selection of T cell receptor beta chains follows, all from one sample in a study of cytomegalovirus exposure and HLA in healthy donors. Method: immunoSEQ multiplex PCR; TCRdb's copy keeps in-frame clones and lacks some. Of roughly 290,000 clones in the sample, about four fifths were seen once. Specimen: PBMCs. All receptors derive from a girl aged 2 to 10 in good health and CMV-seronegative. The CDR3 runs from the conserved cysteine through the conserved F or W. Each record gives: J gene, clone size, D gene, V gene, CDR3 DNA, CDR3 protein. A D gene is named only where the DNA matches it firmly. Size is stated for part of the rows, as once, few or many counts, or as a class when the clone is expanded.

TRBJ2-7	-	TRBD1	TRBV10-1	TGCGCCAGCAGTGATGGACAGGGAGCCTCTTACGAGCAGTACTTC	CASSDGQGASYEQYF
TRBJ1-6	-	-	TRBV27	TGTGCCAGCAGGACAGGAGAGGTTTATTCCCCCCTCCACTTT	CASRTGEVYSPLHF
TRBJ1-4	-	-	TRBV30	TGTGCCTGGAGTGCGGCAGGGGAGGGAGAAAAACTGTTTTTT	CAWSAAGEGEKLFF
TRBJ2-3	-	-	TRBV28	TGTGCCAGCAGTTATCGACTCCAGGGGTCAGATACGCAGTATTTT	CASSYRLQGSDTQYF
TRBJ1-1	-	TRBD1	TRBV5-1	TGCGCCAGCAGCGGACAGGGAATCACTGAAGCTTTCTTT	CASSGQGITEAFF
TRBJ1-5	once	-	TRBV25-1	TGTGCCAGCAGTGACTCCCCTAGTCAGCCCCAGCATTTT	CASSDSPSQPQHF
TRBJ2-7	-	TRBD2	TRBV9	TGTGCCAGCAGCAACAGACTAGCGGACAACCCCTACGAGCAGTACTTC	CASSNRLADNPYEQYF
TRBJ1-1	-	-	TRBV7-6	TGTGCCAGCAGCCGCGGGTTAGAGGGTGAAGCTTTCTTT	CASSRGLEGEAFF
TRBJ2-3	-	-	TRBV27	TGTGCCAGCAGGGCAGACGAAGACCCCGGGGCAGATACGCAGTATTTT	CASRADEDPGADTQYF
TRBJ1-2	-	-	TRBV4-1	TGCGCCAGCAGCCAAGATCCTCGACAGGCTTTTAACTATGGCTACACCTTC	CASSQDPRQAFNYGYTF
TRBJ1-2	-	-	TRBV2	TGTGCCAGCAGTTACTACACGGGATATGGCTACACCTTC	CASSYYTGYGYTF
TRBJ1-2	-	-	TRBV5-1	TGCGCCAGCAGCTTGTCGCAGGGGATAGCTAACTATGGCTACACCTTC	CASSLSQGIANYGYTF
TRBJ2-5	-	TRBD1	TRBV5-4	TGTGCCAGCAGCTTTGGGACAGGGATCCAAGAGACCCAGTACTTC	CASSFGTGIQETQYF
TRBJ2-2	few	-	TRBV5-4	TGTGCCAGCCGACAGGACTTGAACACCGGGGAGCTGTTTTTT	CASRQDLNTGELFF
TRBJ1-1	-	TRBD1	TRBV5-6	TGTGCCAGCAGCTACGGGACAGGGAACACTGAAGCTTTCTTT	CASSYGTGNTEAFF
TRBJ1-5	-	-	TRBV5-8	TGTGCCAGCAGCAGGGGCGGTAGCAATCAGCCCCAGCATTTT	CASSRGGSNQPQHF
TRBJ2-5	-	-	TRBV11-2	TGTGCCAGCAGCACCCGGCCGGGAGAGACCCAGTACTTC	CASSTRPGETQYF
TRBJ1-1	-	-	TRBV4-1	TGCGCCAGCAGCCAAGGGGCGGAGAGGGCTTGGAGGACTGAAGCTTTCTTT	CASSQGAERAWRTEAFF
TRBJ2-1	-	-	TRBV7-9	TGTTCCAGCAGCCCCGGACAGAGAGAGCAGTTCTTC	CSSSPGQREQFF